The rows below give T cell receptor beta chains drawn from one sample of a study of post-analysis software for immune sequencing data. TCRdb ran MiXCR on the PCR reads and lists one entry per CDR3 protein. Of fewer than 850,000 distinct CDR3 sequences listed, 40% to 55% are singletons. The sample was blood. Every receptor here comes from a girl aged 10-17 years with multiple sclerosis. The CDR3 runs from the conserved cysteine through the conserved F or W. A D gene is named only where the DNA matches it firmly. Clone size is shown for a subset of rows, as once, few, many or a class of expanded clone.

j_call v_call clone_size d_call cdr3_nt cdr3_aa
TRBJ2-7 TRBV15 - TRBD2 TGTGCCACCAGCTCAAACCCGGGGAGGGGCAAGGACGAGCAGTACTTC CATSSNPGRGKDEQYF
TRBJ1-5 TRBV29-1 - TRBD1 TGCAGCGTCACGACAGGGGAGAATCAGCCCCAGCATTTT CSVTTGENQPQHF
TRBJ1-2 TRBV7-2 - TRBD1 TGTGCCATCCCGGGAGGGGGACAGCACTATGGCTACACCTTC CAIPGGGQHYGYTF
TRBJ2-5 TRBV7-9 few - TGTGCCAGCAGCTTAGGCCCATCTCCCGGGACCAAGTACTTC CASSLGPSPGTKYF
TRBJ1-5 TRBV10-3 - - TGTGCCATCAGTGAGGACACTAGCAATCAGCCCCAGCATTTT CAISEDTSNQPQHF
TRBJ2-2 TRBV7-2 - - TGTGCCAGCAGCTTAGTGACTGCCAACACCGGGGAGCTGTTTTTT CASSLVTANTGELFF
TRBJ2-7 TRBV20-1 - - TGCAGTGCTAGAGAGGTCCTAATTTCCTACGAGCAGTACTTC CSAREVLISYEQYF
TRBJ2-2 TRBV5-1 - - TGCGCCAGCAGCTGGTCGGGGACGGATTCTACCGGGGAGCTGTTTTTT CASSWSGTDSTGELFF
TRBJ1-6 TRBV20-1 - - TGCAGTGCGAGTGTGCAACAGGGAGGGAATTCACCCCTCCACTTT CSASVQQGGNSPLHF
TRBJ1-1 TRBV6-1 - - TGTGCCAGCATTCCCCAGGACAGAAACACTGAAGCTTTCTTT CASIPQDRNTEAFF
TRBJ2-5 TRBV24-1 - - TGTGCCACCAGTGTCCAGGGGGGGACGTTAGGTGGTGAGCAGTACTTC CATSVQGGTLGGEQYF